This entry lists 15 T cell receptor beta chains sequenced from one sample in a study of cytomegalovirus exposure and HLA in healthy donors. PCR employed 60 Vbeta and 13 Jbeta primers. Method: immunoSEQ multiplex PCR; TCRdb's copy keeps in-frame clones and lacks some. This sample yields 210,000 or so clones, of which about 85% are seen a single time; about 1.2% belongs to the top ten. Source material: PBMCs. These receptors all come from a human donor in good health.

This chain joins TRBV30 and TRBJ2-6; a weak D match, TRBD2 (7 bases). V was trimmed by 8 bases and J by 0 bases, leaving 11 bases between them. Germline lookup yields CDR1 GTSNPN and CDR2 SVGIG (reference sequence). The CDR3 totals 14 residues. The CDR3 loop reads CARGAISGANVLTF. Here the CDR3 DNA reads TGTGCCCGGGGGGCGATCTCTGGGGCCAACGTCCTGACTTTC.

This sequence joins TRBV15 and TRBJ1-2; 9 nucleotides agree with TRBD1. The CDR3 contains 14 residues. The J segment lost 4 bases and the V segment lost 9 bases, leaving 9 bases of the junction unmatched. Germline lookup yields CDR1 LNHNV and CDR2 YYDKDF (reference sequence). CDR3 region: CATKQGASGYGYTF. In nucleotides, the CDR3 is TGTGCCACGAAACAGGGGGCGTCGGGCTATGGCTACACCTTC.

This chain connects TRBV2 to TRBJ1-1; D is uncertain. V dropped 8 bases and J dropped 6 bases, with 22 bases sitting between them. The CDR3 extends over 15 amino acids. Germline-derived CDR1 and CDR2 are SNHLY and FYNNEI. As DNA, the CDR3 is TGTGCCAGCTTGGTGTCAAAGCTTAAAAACTCTGAAGCTTTCTTT. Protein: CASLVSKLKNSEAFF.

This clone was seen a handful of times. J is TRBJ2-1 and V is TRBV5-4, with D tentatively TRBD2 (5 bases). This CDR3 has 15 amino acids. Germline V lookup: CDR1 SGHNT, CDR2 YYREEE (reference sequence). Trimming cost V 0 bases and J 7 bases, with 14 bases left between them. The CDR3 region is CASSLGPGVRNEQFF. The CDR3, as DNA: TGTGCCAGCAGCTTGGGCCCCGGGGTAAGAAATGAGCAGTTCTTC.

This clone appeared once. The chain joins TRBV2 to TRBJ2-1, with 13 bases fitting TRBD2. The CDR3 has 18 amino acids. Germline CDR1 SNHLY, CDR2 FYNNEI. With 10 bases clipped from V and 7 bases from J, the junction kept 19 bases outside the gene matches. The CDR3 reads CATLWRTSGRGGLNEQFF. Here the CDR3 DNA reads TGTGCCACCCTATGGAGGACTAGCGGGAGAGGTGGTCTGAATGAGCAGTTCTTC.

This rearrangement joins TRBV2 to TRBJ2-2; possibly TRBD1 for D (5 bases). Trimming took 6 bases from V and 6 from J, leaving 17 bases between them. CDR1 and CDR2 (germline): SNHLY, FYNNEI. The CDR3 length is 15 residues. The CDR3 DNA reads TGTGCCAGCAGCGTACGCAGGGTTCTCGCCGGGGAGCTGTTTTTT. It encodes CASSVRRVLAGELFF.

The genes are TRBV2 and TRBJ2-1; 13 bases map to TRBD2. Germline CDR1 reads SNHLY; CDR2 reads FYNNEI. Trimming removed 6 bases from V and 2 bases from J; junction bases left unmatched: 13. The CDR3 has 19 amino acids. The DNA for the CDR3 is TGTGCCAGCAGGGGTGAGGGACTAGCGGGAAGACGCACCTACAATGAGCAGTTCTTC. Translation gives CASRGEGLAGRRTYNEQFF.

This clone was detected only a few times. This chain joins TRBV5-7 and TRBJ2-7; no clear D gene. TRBV5-7 is an ORF, with its function uncertain. Trimming shortened V by 0 bases and J by 4 bases, and 11 bases separated the two germline ends. The CDR3 length is 14 residues. The CDR3 nucleotides read TGTGCCAGCAGCTTGGGTCAGGTGATTTACGAGCAGTACTTC. Residues: CASSLGQVIYEQYF.

The V gene is TRBV6-6, the J gene TRBJ2-5; 9 positions match TRBD2. The ends lost 2 bases at V and 5 bases at J; junction bases unmatched: 6. From germline, CDR1 is MNHNY and CDR2 SVGAGI (reference sequence). The CDR3 extends over 15 amino acids. CDR3 in amino acids: CASSYASGDVETQYF. CDR3 DNA: TGTGCCAGCAGTTACGCTAGCGGGGACGTCGAGACCCAGTACTTC.

The rearrangement links TRBV6-5 to TRBJ2-2, with 7 bases fitting TRBD2. Germline CDR1 and CDR2: MNHEY and SVGAGI. V gave up 3 bases and J gave up 4 bases; unmatched junction bases: 2. The CDR3 length is 14 residues. The CDR3 reads CASSYTGGTGELFF. The CDR3 DNA follows: TGTGCCAGCAGTTATACGGGAGGCACCGGGGAGCTGTTTTTT.

This chain connects TRBV2 to TRBJ2-1, with TRBD2 matching over 11 bases. Unmatched junction bases numbered 3, after V lost 4 bases and J lost 7 bases. Per the germline V gene, CDR1 is SNHLY and CDR2 is FYNNEI. The CDR3 runs to 14 residues. The CDR3 loop is CASSVASGRNEQFF. CDR3 nucleotides: TGTGCCAGCAGTGTGGCTAGCGGGAGGAATGAGCAGTTCTTC. Together with reference TRBV2 and TRBJ2-1, the CDR3 gives the full variable domain: EPEVTQTPSHQVTQMGQEVILRCVPISNHLYFYWYRQILGQKVEFLVSFYNNEISEKSEIFDDQFSVERPDGSNFTLKIRSTKLEDSAMYFCASSVASGRNEQFFGPGTRLTVL.

The rearrangement links TRBV7-2 to TRBJ2-7, with TRBD2 identical over 10 bases. Germline CDR1 SGHTA, CDR2 FQGNSA. V lost 5 bases and J lost 0; bases outside the gene matches: 1. CDR3 size: 14 residues. The CDR3 loop is CASSPSGSSYEQYF. CDR3 nucleotides: TGTGCCAGCAGCCCTAGCGGGAGCTCCTACGAGCAGTACTTC.

The CDR3 DNA follows: TGCGCCAGCAGTGAGTCCCTTATGTCTAGCGGGAGTTTTGGTGAGCAGTTCTTC. It is translated as CASSESLMSSGSFGEQFF. The V gene is TRBV10-1, the J gene TRBJ2-1; TRBD2 matches 10 bases. Germline V CDR1 and CDR2: WNHNN, SYGVQD (reference sequence). V trimming: 0 bases; J trimming: 9 bases; junction bases outside the gene matches: 14. The CDR3 length is 18 residues.

The V call is TRBV19, the J call TRBJ2-1, with D possibly matching TRBD2 (5 bases). V lost 1 base and J lost 6, with 7 bases in between. The CDR3 spans 13 residues. CDR1 is LNHDA, CDR2 SQIVND, per germline (reference sequence). The CDR3: CASSIAGINEQFF. CDR3 sequence (DNA): TGTGCCAGTAGTATAGCGGGGATCAATGAGCAGTTCTTC.

The chain joins TRBV29-1 to TRBJ2-1; TRBD2 aligns across 7 bases. After removal of 4 bases from V and 6 bases from J, the junction contained 3 bases not matched to a gene. The germline CDR1 and CDR2 sequences are SQVTM and ANQGSEA. This CDR3 is built from 12 residues. The CDR3 DNA is TGCAGCGTTGGGGGACTATTCAATGAGCAGTTCTTC. Its protein is CSVGGLFNEQFF.